This T cell receptor (beta chain) was observed in a study of blood T cell repertoires in COVID-19. Produced via immunoSEQ multiplex PCR; TCRdb's table is partial and in-frame only. The sample yields approximately 230,000 clones, approximately 89% seen once. Germline CDR1 MNHEY, CDR2 SVGAGI. The CDR3 sequence is 15 residues long. Between the trimmed V and J ends, which lost 0 bases and 4 bases, there was a span of 12 bases. The receptor was isolated from a woman under 40 with COVID-19, enrolled during active disease. Input material: peripheral blood. This chain links TRBV6-5 with TRBJ1-2; tentative D call: TRBD1 (5 bases). CDR3 in DNA: TGTGCCAGCAGTTACTCGACGGGGGGGACCTATGGCTACACCTTC. Protein sequence: CASSYSTGGTYGYTF.